Sequencing of this T cell receptor (beta chain) was carried out in a study of blood T cell repertoires in COVID-19. Study as a whole: Whether acute or convalescent, the COVID-19 samples came from the United States, Italy and Spain.

V lost 5 bases to trimming and J lost 4 bases, with 11 bases between them. The CDR3 has 14 residues. From germline, CDR1 is MDHEN and CDR2 SYDVKM. Participant reports of clinical history set cohort assignment. Authors' processing steps: Amplification with reference gene primers provided the estimates of nucleated cell counts. TCRdb keeps only in-frame clones here, not all; method: immunoSEQ multiplex PCR. Clone size and V and J calls were adopted from that table, with D and trimming inferred from the DNA. The data contain fewer than 350,000 clones, approximately 91% of them singletons. This clone has just one count.

The source of this sequence is a woman aged 35 to 49 with acute COVID-19. The sequencing input was PBMCs or T cells enriched from blood (not recorded which). This rearrangement joins TRBV28 to TRBJ2-2; D might be TRBD1 (6 bases). CDR3 amino acids: CASSLQQGTGELFF. The CDR3 bases are TGTGCCAGCAGTCTCCAACAGGGCACCGGGGAGCTGTTTTTT.